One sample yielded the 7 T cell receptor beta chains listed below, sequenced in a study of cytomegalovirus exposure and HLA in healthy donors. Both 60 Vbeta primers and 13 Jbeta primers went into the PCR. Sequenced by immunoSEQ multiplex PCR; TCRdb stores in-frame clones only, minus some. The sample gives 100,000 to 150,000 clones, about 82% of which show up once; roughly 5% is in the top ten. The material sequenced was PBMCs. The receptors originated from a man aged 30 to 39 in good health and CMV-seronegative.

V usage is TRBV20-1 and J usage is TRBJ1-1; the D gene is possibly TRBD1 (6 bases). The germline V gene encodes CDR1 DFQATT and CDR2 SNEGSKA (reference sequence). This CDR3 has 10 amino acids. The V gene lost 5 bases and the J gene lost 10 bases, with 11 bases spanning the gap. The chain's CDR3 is CSAGQQGAFF. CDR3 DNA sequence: TGCAGTGCTGGACAGCAAGGAGCTTTCTTT.

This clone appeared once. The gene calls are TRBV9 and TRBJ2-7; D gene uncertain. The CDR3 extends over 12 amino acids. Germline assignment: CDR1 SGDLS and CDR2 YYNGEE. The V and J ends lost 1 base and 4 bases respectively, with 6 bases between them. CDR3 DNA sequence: TGTGCCAGCAGCGTAACGGGTTACGAGCAGTACTTC. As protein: CASSVTGYEQYF.

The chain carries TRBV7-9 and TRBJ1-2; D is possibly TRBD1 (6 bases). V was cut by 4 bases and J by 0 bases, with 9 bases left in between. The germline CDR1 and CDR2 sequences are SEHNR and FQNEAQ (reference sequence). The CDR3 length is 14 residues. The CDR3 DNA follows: TGTGCCAGCAGCTCTTGGACAGCTAACTATGGCTACACCTTC. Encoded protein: CASSSWTANYGYTF.

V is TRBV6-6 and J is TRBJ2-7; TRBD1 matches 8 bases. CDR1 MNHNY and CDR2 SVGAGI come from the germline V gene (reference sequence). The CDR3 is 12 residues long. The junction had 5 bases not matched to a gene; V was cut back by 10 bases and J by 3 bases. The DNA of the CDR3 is TGTGCCACGCTCAGGGGGCTCTACGAGCAGTACTTC. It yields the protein CATLRGLYEQYF.

CDR3 amino acids: CASSRGQGIAGELFF. The CDR3 DNA reads TGTGCCAGCAGCCGGGGACAGGGTATCGCCGGGGAGCTGTTTTTT. V usage is TRBV6-5 and J usage is TRBJ2-2; TRBD1 aligns across 9 bases. The V segment lost 6 bases and the J segment 6 bases; nucleotides outside the gene matches: 8. Looked up from germline, CDR1 is MNHEY and CDR2 is SVGAGI. This CDR3 is built from 15 residues.

DNA for the CDR3: TGTGCCAGCAGCACACCCGGGACTAGCGGGGGGTATGGCACAGATACGCAGTATTTT. This codes for CASSTPGTSGGYGTDTQYF. The chain carries TRBV9 and TRBJ2-3, with TRBD2 matching over 15 bases. V lost 4 bases and J lost 1; bases outside the gene matches: 10. This CDR3 has 19 residues. Germline V lookup: CDR1 SGDLS, CDR2 YYNGEE.

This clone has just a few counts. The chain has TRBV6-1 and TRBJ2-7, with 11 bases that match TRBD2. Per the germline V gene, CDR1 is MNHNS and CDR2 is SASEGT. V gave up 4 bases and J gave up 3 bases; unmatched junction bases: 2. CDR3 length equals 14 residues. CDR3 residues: CASSVTSGVYEQYF. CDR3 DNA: TGTGCCAGCAGTGTGACTAGCGGGGTCTACGAGCAGTACTTC.